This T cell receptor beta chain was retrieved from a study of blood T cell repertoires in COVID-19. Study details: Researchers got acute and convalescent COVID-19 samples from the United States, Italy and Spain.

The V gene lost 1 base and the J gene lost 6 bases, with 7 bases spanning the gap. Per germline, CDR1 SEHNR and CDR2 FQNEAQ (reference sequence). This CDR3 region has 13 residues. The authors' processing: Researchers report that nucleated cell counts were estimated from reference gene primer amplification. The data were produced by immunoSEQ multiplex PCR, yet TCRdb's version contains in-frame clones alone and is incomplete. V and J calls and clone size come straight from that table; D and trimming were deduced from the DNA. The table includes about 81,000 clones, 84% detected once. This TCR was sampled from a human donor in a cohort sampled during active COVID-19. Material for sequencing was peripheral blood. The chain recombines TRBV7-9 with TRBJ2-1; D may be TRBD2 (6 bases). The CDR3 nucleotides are TGTGCCAGCAGCTTAGGGGAGGTCAATGAGCAGTTCTTC. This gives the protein CASSLGEVNEQFF.